This T cell receptor beta chain is drawn from a study of cytomegalovirus exposure and HLA in healthy donors. Findings of the study overall: It was in a later analysis that TCR association rates were seen to vary by HLA locus, highest for DRB1 and lowest for HLA-C. Available immune exposure information was restricted to CMV serostatus only. Later findings reportedly placed an Asian-associated ancestry cluster below the roughly 700-donor mean for N-insertions.

With 60 Vbeta and 13 Jbeta primers, the PCR was carried out. In the original analysis: Among the unique TCR beta chains that a later analysis counted, about 85 million in all, 10 million to 14 million were shared. Clones were read by immunoSEQ multiplex PCR, and TCRdb kept only the in-frame ones, dropping some. V and J calls and clone size are as listed in that table; D and trimming were resolved from the DNA. The sample spans about 170,000 clones; the ten largest clones claim approximately 0.82%. About this clone: Its antigen is as yet unknown.

CDR3 length: 14 amino acids. From germline, CDR1 is SGHKS and CDR2 YYEKEE (reference sequence). V was clipped by 4 bases and J by 0 bases, with 10 bases between them. The source is a young woman in good health and CMV-seropositive. The chain uses TRBV5-5 and TRBJ1-2; weak D call: TRBD1 (6 bases). Sample: PBMCs. This CDR3 reads CASSDWTANYGYTF. The CDR3, as DNA: TGTGCCAGCAGCGACTGGACAGCTAACTATGGCTACACCTTC.